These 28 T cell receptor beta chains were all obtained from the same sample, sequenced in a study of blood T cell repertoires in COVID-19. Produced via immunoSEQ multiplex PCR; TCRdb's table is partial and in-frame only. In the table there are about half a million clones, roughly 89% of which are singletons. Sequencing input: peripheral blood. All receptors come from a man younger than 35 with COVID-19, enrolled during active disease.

The CDR3 DNA reads TGTGCCAGCAGCCAAGGAACGCTACCCGAGTTCTTC. Its translation is CASSQGTLPEFF. This chain uses TRBV3-1 (or the pseudogene TRBV3-2) with TRBJ2-1; D gene uncertain. CDR1 is LGHDT, CDR2 YNNKEL, per germline (reference sequence). V lost 1 base and J lost 14, with 12 bases in between. The CDR3 is 12 residues long.

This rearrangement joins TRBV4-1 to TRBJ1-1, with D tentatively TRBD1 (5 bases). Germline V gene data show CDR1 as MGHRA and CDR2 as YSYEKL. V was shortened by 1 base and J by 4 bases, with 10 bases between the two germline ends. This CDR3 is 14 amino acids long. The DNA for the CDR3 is TGCGCCAGCAGCCAAGGGGGGGTGATCACTGAAGCTTTCTTT. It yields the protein CASSQGGVITEAFF.

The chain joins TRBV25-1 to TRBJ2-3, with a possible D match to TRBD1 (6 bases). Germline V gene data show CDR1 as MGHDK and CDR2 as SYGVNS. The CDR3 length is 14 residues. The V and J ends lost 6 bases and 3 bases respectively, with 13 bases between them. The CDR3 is CASRDGQRTDTQYF. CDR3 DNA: TGTGCCAGCAGGGATGGACAGAGAACAGATACGCAGTATTTT.

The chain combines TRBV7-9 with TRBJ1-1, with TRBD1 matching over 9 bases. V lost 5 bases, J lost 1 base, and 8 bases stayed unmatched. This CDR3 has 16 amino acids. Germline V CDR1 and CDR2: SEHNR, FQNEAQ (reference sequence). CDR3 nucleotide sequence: TGTGCCAGCAGCCTTCTGGAGGGACAGGGGAACACTGAAGCTTTCTTT. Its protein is CASSLLEGQGNTEAFF.

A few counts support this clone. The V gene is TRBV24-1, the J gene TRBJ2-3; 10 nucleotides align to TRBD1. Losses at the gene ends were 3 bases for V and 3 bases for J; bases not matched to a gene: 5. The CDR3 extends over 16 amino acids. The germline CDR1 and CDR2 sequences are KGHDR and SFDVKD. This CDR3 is CATSDSRDRGTDTQYF. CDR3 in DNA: TGTGCCACCAGTGATAGCCGGGACAGGGGAACAGATACGCAGTATTTT.

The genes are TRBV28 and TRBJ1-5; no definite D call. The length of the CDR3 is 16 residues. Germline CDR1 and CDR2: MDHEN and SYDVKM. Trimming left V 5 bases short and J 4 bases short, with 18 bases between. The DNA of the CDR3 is TGTGCCAGCAGTAACCCTGGCCGGGGTGGAAATCAGCCCCAGCATTTT. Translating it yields CASSNPGRGGNQPQHF. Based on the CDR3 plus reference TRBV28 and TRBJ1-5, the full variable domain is DVKVTQSSRYLVKRTGEKVFLECVQDMDHENMFWYRQDPGLGLRLIYFSYDVKMKEKGDIPEGYSVSREKKERFSLILESASTNQTSMYLCASSNPGRGGNQPQHFGDGTRLSIL.

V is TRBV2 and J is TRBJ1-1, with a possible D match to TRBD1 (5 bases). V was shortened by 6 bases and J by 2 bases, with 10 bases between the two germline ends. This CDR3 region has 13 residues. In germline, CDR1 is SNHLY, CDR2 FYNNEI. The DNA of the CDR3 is TGTGCCAGCAGGTTTCAGGGTAACACTGAAGCTTTCTTT. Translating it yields CASRFQGNTEAFF.

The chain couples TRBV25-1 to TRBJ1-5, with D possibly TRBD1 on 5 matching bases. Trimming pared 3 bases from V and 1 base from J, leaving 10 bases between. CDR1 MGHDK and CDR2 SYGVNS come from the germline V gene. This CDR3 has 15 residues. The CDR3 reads CASSDGRVSNQPQHF. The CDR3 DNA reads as TGTGCCAGCAGTGATGGCAGGGTCAGCAATCAGCCCCAGCATTTT.

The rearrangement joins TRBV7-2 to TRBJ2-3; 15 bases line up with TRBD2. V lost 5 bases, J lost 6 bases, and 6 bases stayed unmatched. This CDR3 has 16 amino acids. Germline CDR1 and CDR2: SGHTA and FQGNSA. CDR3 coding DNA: TGTGCCAGCAGCAGGACTAGCGGGGGGGCAGGGGATACGCAGTATTTT. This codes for CASSRTSGGAGDTQYF.

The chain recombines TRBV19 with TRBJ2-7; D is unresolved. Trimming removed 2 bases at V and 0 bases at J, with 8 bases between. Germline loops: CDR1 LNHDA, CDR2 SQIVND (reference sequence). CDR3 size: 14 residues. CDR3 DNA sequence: TGTGCCAGTAGTATAATGGCGGACTCCTACGAGCAGTACTTC. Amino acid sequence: CASSIMADSYEQYF.

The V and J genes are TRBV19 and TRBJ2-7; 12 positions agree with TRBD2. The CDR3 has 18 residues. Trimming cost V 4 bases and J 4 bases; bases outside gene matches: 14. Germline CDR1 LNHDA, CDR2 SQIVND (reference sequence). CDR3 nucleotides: TGTGCCAGTAGTACTTCTCTAGCGGGAGGGCCATTACGGTACGAGCAGTACTTC. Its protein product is CASSTSLAGGPLRYEQYF.

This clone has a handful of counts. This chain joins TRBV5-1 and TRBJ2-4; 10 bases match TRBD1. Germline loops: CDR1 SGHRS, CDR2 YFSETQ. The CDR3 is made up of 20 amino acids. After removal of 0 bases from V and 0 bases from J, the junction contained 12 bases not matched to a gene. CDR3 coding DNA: TGCGCCAGCAGCTTGGAGACAGGGGGCGTCTGGGGCCTAGCCAAAAACATTCAGTACTTC. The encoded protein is CASSLETGGVWGLAKNIQYF. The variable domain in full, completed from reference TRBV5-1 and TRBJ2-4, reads KAGVTQTPRYLIKTRGQQVTLSCSPISGHRSVSWYQQTPGQGLQFLFEYFSETQRNKGNFPGRFSGRQFSNSRSEMNVSTLELGDSALYLCASSLETGGVWGLAKNIQYFGAGTRLSVL.

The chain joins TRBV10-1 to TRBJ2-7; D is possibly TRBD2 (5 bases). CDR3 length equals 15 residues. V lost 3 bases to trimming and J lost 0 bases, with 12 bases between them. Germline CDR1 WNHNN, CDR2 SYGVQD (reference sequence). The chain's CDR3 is CASSDPGLPSYEQYF. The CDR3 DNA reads TGCGCCAGCAGTGACCCAGGACTGCCCTCCTACGAGCAGTACTTC.

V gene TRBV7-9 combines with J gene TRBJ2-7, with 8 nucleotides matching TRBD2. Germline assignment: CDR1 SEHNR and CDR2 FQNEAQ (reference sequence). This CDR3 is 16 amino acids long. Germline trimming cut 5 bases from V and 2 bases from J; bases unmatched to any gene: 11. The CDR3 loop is CASSPQYSGATYEQYF. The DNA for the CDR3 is TGTGCCAGCAGCCCTCAATATAGCGGGGCAACCTACGAGCAGTACTTC.

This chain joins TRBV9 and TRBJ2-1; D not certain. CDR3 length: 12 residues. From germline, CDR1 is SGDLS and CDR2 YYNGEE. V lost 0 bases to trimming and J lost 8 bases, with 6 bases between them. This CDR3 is CASSVGLDEQFF. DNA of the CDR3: TGTGCCAGCAGCGTAGGACTCGATGAGCAGTTCTTC.

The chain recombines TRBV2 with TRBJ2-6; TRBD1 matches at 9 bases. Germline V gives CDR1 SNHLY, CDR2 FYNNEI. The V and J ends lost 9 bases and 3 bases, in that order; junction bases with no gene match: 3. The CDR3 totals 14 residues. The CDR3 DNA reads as TGTGCCAGTTACAGGGGGCTTGGGGCCAACGTCCTGACTTTC. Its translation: CASYRGLGANVLTF. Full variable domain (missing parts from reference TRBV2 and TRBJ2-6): EPEVTQTPSHQVTQMGQEVILRCVPISNHLYFYWYRQILGQKVEFLVSFYNNEISEKSEIFDDQFSVERPDGSNFTLKIRSTKLEDSAMYFCASYRGLGANVLTFGAGSRLTVL.

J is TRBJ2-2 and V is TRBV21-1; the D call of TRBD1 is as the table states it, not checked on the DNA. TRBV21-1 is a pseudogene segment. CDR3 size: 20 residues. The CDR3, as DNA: TGTGCCAGCAGCAAAACTGGACCCCCGAAGAACAGGGCGAACACCGGGGAGCTGTTTTTT. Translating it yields CASSKTGPPKNRANTGELFF.

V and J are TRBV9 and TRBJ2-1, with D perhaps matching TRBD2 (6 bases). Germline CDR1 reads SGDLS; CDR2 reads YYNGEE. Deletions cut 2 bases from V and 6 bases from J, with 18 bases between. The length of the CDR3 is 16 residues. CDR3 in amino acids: CASSVDSGLSINEQFF. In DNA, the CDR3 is TGTGCCAGCAGCGTTGATAGCGGACTCAGTATCAATGAGCAGTTCTTC. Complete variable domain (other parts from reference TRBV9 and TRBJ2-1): DSGVTQTPKHLITATGQRVTLRCSPRSGDLSVYWYQQSLDQGLQFLIQYYNGEERAKGNILERFSAQQFPDLHSELNLSSLELGDSALYFCASSVDSGLSINEQFFGPGTRLTVL.

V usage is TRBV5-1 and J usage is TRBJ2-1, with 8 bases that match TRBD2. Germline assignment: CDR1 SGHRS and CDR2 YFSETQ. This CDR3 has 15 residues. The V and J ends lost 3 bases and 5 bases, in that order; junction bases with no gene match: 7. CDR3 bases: TGCGCCAGCAGCTACCTAGCGGGCTATGACAATGAGCAGTTCTTC. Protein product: CASSYLAGYDNEQFF.

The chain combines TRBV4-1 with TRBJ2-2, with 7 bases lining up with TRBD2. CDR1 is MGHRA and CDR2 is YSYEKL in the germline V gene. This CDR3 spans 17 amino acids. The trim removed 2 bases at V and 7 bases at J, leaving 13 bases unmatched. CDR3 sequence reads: CASSQILRELQHGELFF. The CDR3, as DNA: TGCGCCAGCAGCCAAATTCTGCGGGAGCTTCAGCACGGGGAGCTGTTTTTT.

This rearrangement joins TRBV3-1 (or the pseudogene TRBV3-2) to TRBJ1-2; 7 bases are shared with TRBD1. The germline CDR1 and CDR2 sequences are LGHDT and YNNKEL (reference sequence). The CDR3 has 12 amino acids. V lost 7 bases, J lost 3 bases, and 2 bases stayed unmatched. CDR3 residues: CASTTGDYGYTF. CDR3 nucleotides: TGTGCCAGCACTACAGGGGACTATGGCTACACCTTC.

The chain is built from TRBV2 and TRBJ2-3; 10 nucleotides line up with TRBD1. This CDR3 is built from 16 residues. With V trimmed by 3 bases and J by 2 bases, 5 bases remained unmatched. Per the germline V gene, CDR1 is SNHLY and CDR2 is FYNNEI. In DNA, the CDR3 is TGTGCCAGCAGTGATGGGGACAGGGGTTTCACAGATACGCAGTATTTT. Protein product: CASSDGDRGFTDTQYF.

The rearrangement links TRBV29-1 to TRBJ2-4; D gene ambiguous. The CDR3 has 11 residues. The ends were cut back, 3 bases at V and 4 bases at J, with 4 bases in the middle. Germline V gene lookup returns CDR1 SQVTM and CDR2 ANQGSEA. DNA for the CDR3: TGCAGCGTTGAGACAAAAAACATTCAGTACTTC. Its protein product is CSVETKNIQYF.

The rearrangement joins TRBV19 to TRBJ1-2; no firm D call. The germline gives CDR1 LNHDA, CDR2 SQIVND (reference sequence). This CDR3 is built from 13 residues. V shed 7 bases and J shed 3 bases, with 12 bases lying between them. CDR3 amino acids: CASTAGSHYGYTF. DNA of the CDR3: TGTGCCAGTACCGCCGGGTCCCACTATGGCTACACCTTC. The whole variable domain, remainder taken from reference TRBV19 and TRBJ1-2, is DGGITQSPKYLFRKEGQNVTLSCEQNLNHDAMYWYRQDPGQGLRLIYYSQIVNDFQKGDIAEGYSVSREKKESFPLTVTSAQKNPTAFYLCASTAGSHYGYTFGSGTRLTVV.

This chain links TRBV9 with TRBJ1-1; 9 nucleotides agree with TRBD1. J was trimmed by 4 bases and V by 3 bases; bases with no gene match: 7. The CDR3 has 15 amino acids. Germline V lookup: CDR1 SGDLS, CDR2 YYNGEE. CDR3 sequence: CASSDNRGLATEAFF. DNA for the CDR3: TGTGCCAGCAGCGATAACAGGGGGCTGGCCACTGAAGCTTTCTTT.

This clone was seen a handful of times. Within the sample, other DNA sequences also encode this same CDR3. The CDR3 sequence is CASSYSRGGGYTF. CDR3 nucleotides: TGTGCCAGCAGTTACAGCAGGGGTGGTGGCTACACCTTC. The genes are TRBV6-5 and TRBJ1-2, with D possibly matching TRBD1 (6 bases). The CDR3 has 13 residues. Germline assignment: CDR1 MNHEY and CDR2 SVGAGI. V was clipped by 2 bases and J by 7 bases, with 11 bases between them.

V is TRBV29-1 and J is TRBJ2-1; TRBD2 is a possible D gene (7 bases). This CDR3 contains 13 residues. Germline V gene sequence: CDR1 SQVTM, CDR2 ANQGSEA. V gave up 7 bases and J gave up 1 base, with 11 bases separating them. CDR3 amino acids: CSDKGGSYNEQFF. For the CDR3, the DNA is TGCAGCGATAAGGGGGGGTCCTACAATGAGCAGTTCTTC.

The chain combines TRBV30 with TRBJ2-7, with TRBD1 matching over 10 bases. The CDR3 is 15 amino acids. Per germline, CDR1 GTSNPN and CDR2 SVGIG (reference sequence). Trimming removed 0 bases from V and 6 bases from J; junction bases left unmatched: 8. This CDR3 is CAWSVFGDRGLEQYF. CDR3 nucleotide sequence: TGTGCCTGGAGTGTATTCGGAGACAGGGGGCTCGAGCAGTACTTC.